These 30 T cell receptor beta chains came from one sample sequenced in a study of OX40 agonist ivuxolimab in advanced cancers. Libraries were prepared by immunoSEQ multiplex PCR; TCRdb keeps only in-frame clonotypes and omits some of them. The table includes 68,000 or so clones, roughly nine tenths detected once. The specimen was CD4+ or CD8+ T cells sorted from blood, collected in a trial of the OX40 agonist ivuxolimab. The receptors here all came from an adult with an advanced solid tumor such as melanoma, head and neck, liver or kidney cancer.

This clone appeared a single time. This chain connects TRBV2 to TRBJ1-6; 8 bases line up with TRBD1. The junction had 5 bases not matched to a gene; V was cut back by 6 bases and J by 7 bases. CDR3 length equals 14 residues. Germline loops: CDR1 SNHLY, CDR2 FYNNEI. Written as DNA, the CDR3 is TGTGCCAGCAGCGTTGACAGGGGAAATTCACCCCTCCACTTT. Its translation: CASSVDRGNSPLHF. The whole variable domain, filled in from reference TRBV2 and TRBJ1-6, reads EPEVTQTPSHQVTQMGQEVILRCVPISNHLYFYWYRQILGQKVEFLVSFYNNEISEKSEIFDDQFSVERPDGSNFTLKIRSTKLEDSAMYFCASSVDRGNSPLHFGNGTRLTVT.

CDR3 nucleotide sequence: TGTGCCAGCAGTTACCCCGTCGTATCCTACGAGCAGTACTTC. Translated, it gives CASSYPVVSYEQYF. The gene calls are TRBV6-5 and TRBJ2-7; no definite D call. The CDR3 spans 14 residues. Trimming cost V 2 bases and J 1 base, with 9 bases left between them. Looked up from germline, CDR1 is MNHEY and CDR2 is SVGAGI.

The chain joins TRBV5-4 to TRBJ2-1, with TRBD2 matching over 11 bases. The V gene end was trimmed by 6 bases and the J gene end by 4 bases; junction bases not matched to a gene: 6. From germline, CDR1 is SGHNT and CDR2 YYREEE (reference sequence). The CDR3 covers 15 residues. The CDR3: CASNLAGGGYNEQFF. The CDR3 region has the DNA TGTGCCAGCAATCTAGCGGGAGGAGGGTACAATGAGCAGTTCTTC.

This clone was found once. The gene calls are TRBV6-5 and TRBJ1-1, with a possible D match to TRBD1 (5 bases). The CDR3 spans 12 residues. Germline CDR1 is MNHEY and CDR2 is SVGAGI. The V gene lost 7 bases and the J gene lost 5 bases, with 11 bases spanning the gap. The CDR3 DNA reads TGTGCCAGCATCAGCGAGGGGACTGAAGCTTTCTTT. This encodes CASISEGTEAFF.

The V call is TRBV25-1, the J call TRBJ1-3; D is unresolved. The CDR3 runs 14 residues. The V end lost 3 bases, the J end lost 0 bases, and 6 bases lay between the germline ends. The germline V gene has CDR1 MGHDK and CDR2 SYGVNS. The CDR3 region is CASSEFASGNTIYF. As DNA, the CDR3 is TGTGCCAGCAGTGAGTTCGCCTCTGGAAACACCATATATTTT.

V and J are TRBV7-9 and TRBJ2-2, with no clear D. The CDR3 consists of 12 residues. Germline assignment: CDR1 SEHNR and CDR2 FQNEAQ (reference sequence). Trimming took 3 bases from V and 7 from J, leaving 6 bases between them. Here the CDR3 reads CASSFGHGELFF. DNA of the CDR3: TGTGCCAGCAGCTTCGGGCACGGGGAGCTGTTTTTT.

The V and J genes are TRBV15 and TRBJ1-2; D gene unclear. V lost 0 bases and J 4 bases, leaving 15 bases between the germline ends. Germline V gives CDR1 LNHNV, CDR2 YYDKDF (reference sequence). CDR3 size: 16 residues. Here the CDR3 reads CATSREATAVLYGYTF. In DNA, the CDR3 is TGTGCCACCAGCAGAGAGGCGACTGCCGTTCTCTATGGCTACACCTTC.

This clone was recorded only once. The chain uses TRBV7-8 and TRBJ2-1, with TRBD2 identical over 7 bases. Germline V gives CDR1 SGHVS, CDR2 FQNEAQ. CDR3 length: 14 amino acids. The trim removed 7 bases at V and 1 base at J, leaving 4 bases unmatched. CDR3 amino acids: CASTPAGSYNEQFF. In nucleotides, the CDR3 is TGTGCCAGCACCCCAGCGGGATCCTACAATGAGCAGTTCTTC.

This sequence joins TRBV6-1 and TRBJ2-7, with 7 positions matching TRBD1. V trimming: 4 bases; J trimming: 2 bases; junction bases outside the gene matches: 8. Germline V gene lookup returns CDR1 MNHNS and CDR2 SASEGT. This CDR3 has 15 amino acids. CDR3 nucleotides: TGTGCCAGCAGTGTCCGGGACAGCCCTCCCTACGAGCAGTACTTC. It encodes CASSVRDSPPYEQYF.

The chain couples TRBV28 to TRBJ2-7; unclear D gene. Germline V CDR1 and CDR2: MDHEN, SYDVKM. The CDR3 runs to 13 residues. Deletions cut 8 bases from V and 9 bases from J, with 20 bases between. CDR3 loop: CASAVSTTKVQYF. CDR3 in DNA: TGTGCCAGCGCGGTTAGCACTACGAAGGTGCAGTACTTC.

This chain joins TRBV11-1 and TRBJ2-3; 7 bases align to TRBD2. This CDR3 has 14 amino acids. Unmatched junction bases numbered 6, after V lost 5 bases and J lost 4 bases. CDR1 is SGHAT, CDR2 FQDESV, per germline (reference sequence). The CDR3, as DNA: TGTGCCAGCAGCACTAGCGTTTATTCAGATACGCAGTATTTT. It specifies CASSTSVYSDTQYF.

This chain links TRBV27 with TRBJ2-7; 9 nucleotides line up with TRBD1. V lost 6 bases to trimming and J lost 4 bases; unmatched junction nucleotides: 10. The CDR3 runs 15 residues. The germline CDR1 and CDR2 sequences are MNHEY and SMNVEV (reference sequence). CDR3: CASSSVGTGRYEQYF. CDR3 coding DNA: TGTGCCAGCAGCTCGGTAGGGACAGGGAGGTACGAGCAGTACTTC.

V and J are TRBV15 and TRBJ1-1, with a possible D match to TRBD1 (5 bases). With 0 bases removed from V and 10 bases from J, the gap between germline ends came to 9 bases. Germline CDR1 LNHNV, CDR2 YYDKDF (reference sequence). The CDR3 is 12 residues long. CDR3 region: CATSRDKGVAFF. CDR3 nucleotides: TGTGCCACCAGCAGAGATAAAGGGGTAGCTTTCTTT.

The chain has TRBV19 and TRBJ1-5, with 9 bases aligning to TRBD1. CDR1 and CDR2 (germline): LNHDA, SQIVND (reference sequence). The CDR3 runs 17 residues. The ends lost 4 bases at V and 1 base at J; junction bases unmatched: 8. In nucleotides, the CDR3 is TGTGCCAGTAGTACCGCCGGGACAGGGAGAAGCAATCAGCCCCAGCATTTT. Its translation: CASSTAGTGRSNQPQHF.

CDR3 protein: CASRGGSMNTEAFF. In DNA, the CDR3 is TGTGCCAGCCGGGGGGGCTCAATGAACACTGAAGCTTTCTTT. The chain joins TRBV6-6 to TRBJ1-1, with D perhaps matching TRBD1 (6 bases). V lost 8 bases to trimming and J lost 0 bases, with 13 bases between them. Germline loops: CDR1 MNHNY, CDR2 SVGAGI (reference sequence). The CDR3 totals 14 residues.

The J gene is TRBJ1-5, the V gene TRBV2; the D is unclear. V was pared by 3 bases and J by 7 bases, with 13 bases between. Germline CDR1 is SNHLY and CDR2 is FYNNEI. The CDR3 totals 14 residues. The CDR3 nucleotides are TGTGCCAGCAGTGAGGGCAGCCCGACACAGCCCCAGCATTTT. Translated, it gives CASSEGSPTQPQHF. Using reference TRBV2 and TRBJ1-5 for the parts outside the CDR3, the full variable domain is EPEVTQTPSHQVTQMGQEVILRCVPISNHLYFYWYRQILGQKVEFLVSFYNNEISEKSEIFDDQFSVERPDGSNFTLKIRSTKLEDSAMYFCASSEGSPTQPQHFGDGTRLSIL.

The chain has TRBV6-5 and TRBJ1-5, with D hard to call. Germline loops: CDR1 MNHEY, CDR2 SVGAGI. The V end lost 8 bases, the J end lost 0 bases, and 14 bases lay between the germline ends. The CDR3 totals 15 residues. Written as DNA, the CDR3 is TGTGCCAGCCAGTTAAGCCGGAATAGCAATCAGCCCCAGCATTTT. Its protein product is CASQLSRNSNQPQHF.

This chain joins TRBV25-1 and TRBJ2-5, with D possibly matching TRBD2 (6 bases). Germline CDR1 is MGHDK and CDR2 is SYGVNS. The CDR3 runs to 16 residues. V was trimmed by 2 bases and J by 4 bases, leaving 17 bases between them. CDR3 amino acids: CASSEGGTPKGETQYF. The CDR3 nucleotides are TGTGCCAGCAGTGAAGGGGGGACCCCGAAGGGAGAGACCCAGTACTTC.

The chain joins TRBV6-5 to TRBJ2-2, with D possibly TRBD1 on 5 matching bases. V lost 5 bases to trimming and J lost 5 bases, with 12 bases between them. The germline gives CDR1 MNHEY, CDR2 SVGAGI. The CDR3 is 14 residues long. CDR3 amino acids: CASSPKGKTGELFF. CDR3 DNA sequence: TGTGCCAGCAGTCCAAAGGGGAAAACCGGGGAGCTGTTTTTT.

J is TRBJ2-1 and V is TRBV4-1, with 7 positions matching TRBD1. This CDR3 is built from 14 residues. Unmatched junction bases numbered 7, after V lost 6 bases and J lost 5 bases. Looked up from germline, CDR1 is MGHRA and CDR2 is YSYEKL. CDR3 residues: CASRNPGQNNEQFF. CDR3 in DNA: TGCGCCAGCAGAAACCCGGGACAGAACAATGAGCAGTTCTTC.

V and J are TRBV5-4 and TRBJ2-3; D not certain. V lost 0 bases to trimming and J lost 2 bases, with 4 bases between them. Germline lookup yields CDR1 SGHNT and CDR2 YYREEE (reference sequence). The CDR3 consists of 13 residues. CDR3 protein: CASSLDSTDTQYF. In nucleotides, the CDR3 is TGTGCCAGCAGCTTGGACTCCACAGATACGCAGTATTTT.

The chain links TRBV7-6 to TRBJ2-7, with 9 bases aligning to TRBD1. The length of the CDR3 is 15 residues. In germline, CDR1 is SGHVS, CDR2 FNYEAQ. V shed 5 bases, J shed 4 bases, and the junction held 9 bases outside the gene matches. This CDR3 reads CASSPTPGQGYEQYF. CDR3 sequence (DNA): TGTGCCAGCAGCCCCACGCCGGGACAGGGTTACGAGCAGTACTTC.

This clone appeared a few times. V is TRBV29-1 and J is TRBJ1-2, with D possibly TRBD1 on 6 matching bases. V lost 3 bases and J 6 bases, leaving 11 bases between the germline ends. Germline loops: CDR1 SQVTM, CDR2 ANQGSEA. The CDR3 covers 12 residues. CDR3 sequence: CSVDGGGHGYTF. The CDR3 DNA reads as TGCAGCGTTGACGGCGGGGGCCATGGCTACACCTTC.

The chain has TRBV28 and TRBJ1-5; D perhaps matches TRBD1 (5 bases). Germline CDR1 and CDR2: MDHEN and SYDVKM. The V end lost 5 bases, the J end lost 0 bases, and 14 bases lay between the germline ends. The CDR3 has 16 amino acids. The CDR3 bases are TGTGCCAGCAGTCCCGGGGGAGGATCTAGCAATCAGCCCCAGCATTTT. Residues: CASSPGGGSSNQPQHF.

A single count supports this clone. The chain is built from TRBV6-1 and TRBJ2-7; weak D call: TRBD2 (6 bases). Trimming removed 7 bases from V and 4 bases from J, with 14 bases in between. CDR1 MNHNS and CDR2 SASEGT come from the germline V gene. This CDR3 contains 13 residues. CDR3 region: CASTPGSTYEQYF. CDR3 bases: TGTGCCAGCACCCCCGGGAGTACTTACGAGCAGTACTTC.

CDR3 DNA: TGTGCCAGCAGCTTCGGGGAATCCGAGCAGTACTTC. It translates to CASSFGESEQYF. This chain links TRBV7-4 with TRBJ2-7, with a tentative D call TRBD2 (5 bases). The V and J ends lost 3 bases and 6 bases respectively, with 9 bases between them. Germline V gene lookup returns CDR1 SGHVT and CDR2 SQSDAQ. The CDR3 sequence is 12 residues long.

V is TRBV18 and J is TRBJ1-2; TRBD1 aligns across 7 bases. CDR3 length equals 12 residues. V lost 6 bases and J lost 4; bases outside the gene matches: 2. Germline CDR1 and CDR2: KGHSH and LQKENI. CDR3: CASSTGTYGYTF. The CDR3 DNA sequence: TGTGCCAGCTCGACAGGGACCTATGGCTACACCTTC.

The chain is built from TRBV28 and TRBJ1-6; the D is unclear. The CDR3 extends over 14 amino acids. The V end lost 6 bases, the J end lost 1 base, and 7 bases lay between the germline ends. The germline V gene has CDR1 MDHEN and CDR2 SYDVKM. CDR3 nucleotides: TGTGCCAGCAGATTAGGGTCCTATAATTCACCCCTCCACTTT. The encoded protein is CASRLGSYNSPLHF.

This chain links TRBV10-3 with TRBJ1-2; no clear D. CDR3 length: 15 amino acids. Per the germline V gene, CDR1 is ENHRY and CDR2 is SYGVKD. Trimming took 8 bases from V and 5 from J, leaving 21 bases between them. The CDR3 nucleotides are TGTGCCATCGCCCCATCGGCCGGATTAGGGTATGGCTACACCTTC. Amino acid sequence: CAIAPSAGLGYGYTF.

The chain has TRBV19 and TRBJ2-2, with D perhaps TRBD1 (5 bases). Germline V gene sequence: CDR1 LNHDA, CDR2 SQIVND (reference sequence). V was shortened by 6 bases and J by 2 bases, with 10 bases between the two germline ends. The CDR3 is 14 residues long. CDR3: CASRPQVNTGELFF. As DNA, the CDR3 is TGTGCCAGTAGACCACAGGTTAACACCGGGGAGCTGTTTTTT.